This T cell receptor (beta chain) is drawn from a study of blood T cell repertoires in COVID-19. Repertoires were generated with immunoSEQ multiplex PCR, while TCRdb's copy carries only in-frame clones and drops some. The sample holds about 410,000 clones; roughly 91% are singletons and the top ten take 1.7%. Trimming removed 3 bases at V and 10 bases at J, with 20 bases between. The CDR3 covers 15 residues. The germline gives CDR1 KGHSH, CDR2 LQKENI. Across 24 US areas, participants ranged in age from about 18 to 90 years. The source is a woman aged 30 to 39 who had recovered from COVID-19. The chain links TRBV18 to TRBJ2-3; a weak D match, TRBD2 (6 bases). Sample: PBMCs or T cells enriched from blood (not recorded which). DNA of the CDR3: TGTGCCAGCTCACCGGTGGGGGGAACTTCCATTGCGCAGTATTTT. This codes for CASSPVGGTSIAQYF.